This TCR beta chain is from a study of shared clonotypes between healthy human individuals. Study summary: The cohort had two women and a few men, ages 18 to 49.

Study-wide findings and caveats: Generally, naive subsets came out with larger estimated richness than memory subsets.

Sequencing was performed with immunoSEQ multiplex PCR; in TCRdb, only in-frame clones are kept and a portion is missing. The sample has about 980,000 clones; about 80% are singletons. The CD4+ fraction was divided into a CD45RA+ naive subset and a CD45RA-negative memory subset. The CDR3 has 11 amino acids. Per the germline V gene, CDR1 is SEHNR and CDR2 is FQNEAQ (reference sequence). A word on this clone: Its antigen remains unknown. The junction and the germline gene differ at one end; a read error may be behind it.

Sequencing used memory CD4+ T cells sorted from blood. Subset meaning: CD45RA-negative fraction. The TCR sequence derives from a man aged 18 to 35 in good health. V gene TRBV7-9 combines with J gene TRBJ2-5; no firm D call. Here the CDR3 DNA reads TGTGTCAGCAGCTTCCTAGAGACCCAGTACTTC. It specifies CVSSFLETQYF.